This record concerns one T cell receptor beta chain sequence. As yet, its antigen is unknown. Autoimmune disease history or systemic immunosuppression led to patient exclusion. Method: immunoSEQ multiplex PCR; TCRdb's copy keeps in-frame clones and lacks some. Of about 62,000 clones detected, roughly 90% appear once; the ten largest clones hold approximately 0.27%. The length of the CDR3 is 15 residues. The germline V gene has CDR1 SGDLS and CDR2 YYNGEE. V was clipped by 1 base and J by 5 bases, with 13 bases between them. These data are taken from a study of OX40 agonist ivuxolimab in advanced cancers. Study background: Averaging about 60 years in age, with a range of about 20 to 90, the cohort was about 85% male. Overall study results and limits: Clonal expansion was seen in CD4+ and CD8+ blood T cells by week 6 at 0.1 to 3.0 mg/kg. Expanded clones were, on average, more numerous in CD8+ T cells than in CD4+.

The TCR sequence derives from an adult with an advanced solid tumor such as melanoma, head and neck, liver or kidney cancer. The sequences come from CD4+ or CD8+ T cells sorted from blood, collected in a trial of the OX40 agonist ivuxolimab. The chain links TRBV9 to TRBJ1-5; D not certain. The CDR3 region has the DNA TGTGCCAGCAGCGTAAGTGGGGTGGACGATCAGCCCCAGCATTTT. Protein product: CASSVSGVDDQPQHF.